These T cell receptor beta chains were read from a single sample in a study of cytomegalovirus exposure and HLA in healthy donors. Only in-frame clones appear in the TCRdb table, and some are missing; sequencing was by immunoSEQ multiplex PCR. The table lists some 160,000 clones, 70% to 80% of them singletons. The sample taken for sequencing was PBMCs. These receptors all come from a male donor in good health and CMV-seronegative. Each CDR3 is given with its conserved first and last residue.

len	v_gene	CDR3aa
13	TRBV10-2	CASSEDRQETQYF
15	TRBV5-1	CASSTGDRGNSPLHF
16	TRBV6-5	CASSYSLGGRQETQYF
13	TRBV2	CASGTSGNYEQYF
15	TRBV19	CASSEAGTGLYEQYF
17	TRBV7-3	CASSLNKGPTNTGELFF
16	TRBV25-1	CASSESGTSGTNEQFF
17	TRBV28	CASSSAGDEYSNQPQHF
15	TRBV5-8	CASSQTAGQNYGYTF
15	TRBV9	CASSAGGTAGTEAFF
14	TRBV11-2	CASSLARGLGEQYF
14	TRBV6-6	CASSYSGQGDGHTF
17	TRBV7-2	CASSPRNTGIGNTEAFF
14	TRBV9	CASSPDSSGNTIYF
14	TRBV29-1	CSASGTSGRNEQFF
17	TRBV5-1	CASSQTIAGSSYNEQFF
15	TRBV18	CASSTLPGLSEKLFF
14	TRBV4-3	CASSREIGDYGYTF
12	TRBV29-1	CSALAGGLEQYF
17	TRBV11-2	CASSYGLGESQKRVQYF
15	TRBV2	CASSLGGSSTDTQYF
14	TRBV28	CASIRGQTLYGYTF
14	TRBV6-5	CASRTGTGGREQYF
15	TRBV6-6	CASSRDYPNTGELFF
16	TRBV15	CATSRDRGLPNEKLFF
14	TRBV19	CASIGTGSYQPQHF
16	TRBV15	CATSRDKGVGATEAFF
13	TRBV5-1	CASSLATGDPQFF
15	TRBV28	CASTWGLAGVYEQYF
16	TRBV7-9	CASSPRLAGGSDTQYF
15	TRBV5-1	CASSLQPAGAGEQYF
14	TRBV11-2	CASSLDRLGDEQFF
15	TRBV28	CASSLTGSSTDTQYF
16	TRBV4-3	CASSQDLGGGYNEQFF
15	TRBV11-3	CASSLGLVDTGELFF
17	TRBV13	CASSLFSGQGRYNEQFF
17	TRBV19	CASSLRQTTASNYGYTF
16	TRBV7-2	CASSATGSWAYNEQFF
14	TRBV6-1	CASSFPLPNTEAFF
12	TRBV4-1	CASSQSGTEAFF
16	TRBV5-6	CASSRGGLANTGELFF
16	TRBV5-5	CASSLSGTGVYQPQHF